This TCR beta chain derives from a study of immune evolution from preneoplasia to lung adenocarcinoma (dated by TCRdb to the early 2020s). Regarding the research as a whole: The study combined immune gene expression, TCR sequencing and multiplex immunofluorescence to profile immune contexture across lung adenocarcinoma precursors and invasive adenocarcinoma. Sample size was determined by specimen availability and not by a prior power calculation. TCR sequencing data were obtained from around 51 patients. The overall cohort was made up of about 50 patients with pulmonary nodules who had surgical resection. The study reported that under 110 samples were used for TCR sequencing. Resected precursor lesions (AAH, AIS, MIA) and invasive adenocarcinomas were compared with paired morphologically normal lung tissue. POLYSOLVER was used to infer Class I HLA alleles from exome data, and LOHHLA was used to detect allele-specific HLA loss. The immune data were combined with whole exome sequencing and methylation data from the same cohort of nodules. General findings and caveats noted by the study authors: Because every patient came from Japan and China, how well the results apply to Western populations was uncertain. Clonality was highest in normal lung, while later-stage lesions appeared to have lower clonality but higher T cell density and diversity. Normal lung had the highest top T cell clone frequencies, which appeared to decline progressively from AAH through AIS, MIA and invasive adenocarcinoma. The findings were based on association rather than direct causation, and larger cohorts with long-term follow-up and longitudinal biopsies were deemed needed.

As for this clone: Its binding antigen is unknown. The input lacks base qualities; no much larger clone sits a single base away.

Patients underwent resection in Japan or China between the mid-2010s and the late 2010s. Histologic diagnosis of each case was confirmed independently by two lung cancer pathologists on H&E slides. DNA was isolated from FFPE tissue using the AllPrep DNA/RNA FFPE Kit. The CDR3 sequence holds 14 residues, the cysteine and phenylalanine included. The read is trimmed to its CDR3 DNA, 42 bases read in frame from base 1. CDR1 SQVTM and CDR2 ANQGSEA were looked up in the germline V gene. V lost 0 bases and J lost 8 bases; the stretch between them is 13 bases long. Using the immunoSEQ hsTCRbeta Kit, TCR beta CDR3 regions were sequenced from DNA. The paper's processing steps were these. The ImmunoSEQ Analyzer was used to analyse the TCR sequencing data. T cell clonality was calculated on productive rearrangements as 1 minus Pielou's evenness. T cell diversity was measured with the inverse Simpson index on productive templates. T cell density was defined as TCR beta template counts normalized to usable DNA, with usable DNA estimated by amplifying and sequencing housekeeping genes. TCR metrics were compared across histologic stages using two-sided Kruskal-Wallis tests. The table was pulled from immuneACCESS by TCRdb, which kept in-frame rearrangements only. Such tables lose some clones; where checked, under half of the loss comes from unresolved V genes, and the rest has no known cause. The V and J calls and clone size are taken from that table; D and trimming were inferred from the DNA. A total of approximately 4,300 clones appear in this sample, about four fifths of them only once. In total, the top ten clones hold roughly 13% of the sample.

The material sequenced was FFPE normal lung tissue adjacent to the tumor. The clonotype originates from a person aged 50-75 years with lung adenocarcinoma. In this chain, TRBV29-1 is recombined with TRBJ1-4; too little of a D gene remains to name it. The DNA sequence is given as TGCAGCGTTGAAGATCCCGGTGTGCGCGAAAAACTGTTTTTT. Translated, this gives CSVEDPGVREKLFF.